Listed below are T cell receptor beta chains from one sample, sequenced in a study of blood T cell repertoires in COVID-19. Using immunoSEQ multiplex PCR, the repertoire was profiled, and TCRdb retains in-frame clones only, with some absent. The sample shows about 340,000 clones, 92% of them seen only once. The sample comprised PBMCs or T cells enriched from blood (not recorded which). All receptors derive from a woman aged 25-40 years who had recovered from COVID-19. Each CDR3 is given with its conserved first and last residue. The order of the fields is J gene, clone size, D gene, V gene, CDR3 DNA, CDR3 protein. The D gene is left open where the match is weak. A clone size is listed for some rows: how often the clone was seen (once, few, many), or a class if it is expanded.

>TRBJ2-5|.|.|TRBV15
TGTGCCACCAGTACGAGACTAGAAGAAGAGACCCAGTACTTC
CATSTRLEEETQYF
>TRBJ2-7|.|TRBD2|TRBV6-1
TGTGCCAGCAGTGAACGGCTAGCGGGGGGTCCCTACGAGCAGTACTTC
CASSERLAGGPYEQYF
>TRBJ2-1|.|TRBD2|TRBV5-1
TGCGCCAGCAGCCTACTAACTGAGCGGGAGTATGAGCAGTTCTTC
CASSLLTEREYEQFF
>TRBJ2-1|.|TRBD1|TRBV5-4
TGTGCCAGCAGCTTGGGAGACAGGGTCGTGGAGCAGTTCTTC
CASSLGDRVVEQFF
>TRBJ1-1|.|.|TRBV5-4
TGTGCCAGCAGCACCGGTCGGGAAGCTTTCTTT
CASSTGREAFF
>TRBJ1-6|few|.|TRBV15
TGTGCCACCAGCAGAGTGGCAGTATTTTCACCCCTCCACTTT
CATSRVAVFSPLHF
>TRBJ2-7|.|.|TRBV27
TGTGCCAGCGGTGCTGAGTACGAGCAGTACTTC
CASGAEYEQYF
>TRBJ1-1|.|.|TRBV6-1
TGTGCCAGCAGTGAACCGGGTCCAGGGGCTGAAGCTTTCTTT
CASSEPGPGAEAFF
>TRBJ2-6|.|.|TRBV19
TGTGCCAGTAGTAGCTACTCTGGGGCCAACGTCCTGACTTTC
CASSSYSGANVLTF
>TRBJ2-2|.|TRBD1|TRBV5-1
TGCGCCAGCAGCCCCGGGACAGCGAACACCGGGGAGCTGTTTTTT
CASSPGTANTGELFF
>TRBJ2-5|.|.|TRBV27
TGTGCCAGCAGATCTACGGAGACCCAGTACTTC
CASRSTETQYF
>TRBJ2-3|.|.|TRBV6-5
TGTGCCAGCAGTTCGCGGGGAGCGGTAGATACGCAGTATTTT
CASSSRGAVDTQYF
>TRBJ1-1|.|.|TRBV3-1/TRBV3-2
TGTGCCAGCAGCTCTCGACAGAACACTGAAGCTTTCTTT
CASSSRQNTEAFF
>TRBJ2-2|few|TRBD1|TRBV28
TGTGCCGGCTCCCGGGACAGGTTCACCGGGGAGCTGTTTTTT
CAGSRDRFTGELFF
>TRBJ2-5|.|.|TRBV7-9
TGTGCCAGCAGCCATGAGCTGTACCAAGAGACCCAGTACTTC
CASSHELYQETQYF
>TRBJ2-1|.|.|TRBV29-1
TGCAGCGTCGCCAGGGAACCCCCACATGGGGAGCAGTTCTTC
CSVAREPPHGEQFF
>TRBJ2-1|.|TRBD2|TRBV11-3
TGTGCCAGCAGCTTAGCGGCGGGAGGGCTGGTTAATGAGCAGTTCTTC
CASSLAAGGLVNEQFF
>TRBJ2-1|.|TRBD1|TRBV9
TGTGCCAGCAGCGTATTAGGAGAGGGGGCGCAAAATGAGCAGTTCTTC
CASSVLGEGAQNEQFF
>TRBJ1-6|.|.|TRBV7-2
TGTGCCAGCAGCGGACCGGGACAAAGCTCCTATAATTCACCCCTCCACTTT
CASSGPGQSSYNSPLHF
>TRBJ1-2|.|.|TRBV18
TGTGCCAGCTCACCCGACAGACAATATGGCTACACCTTC
CASSPDRQYGYTF
>TRBJ2-2|.|.|TRBV9
TGTGCCAGCAGCTCCCGACAGCCACCCGCCGGGGAGCTGTTTTTT
CASSSRQPPAGELFF
>TRBJ1-2|.|TRBD1|TRBV7-8
TGTGCCAGCAGCATCCACTGGAACAGGGGAGTTAACTATGGCTACACCTTC
CASSIHWNRGVNYGYTF
>TRBJ1-2|.|.|TRBV6-5
TGTGCCAGCACCCGGGACAATTCAAACTATGGCTACACCTTC
CASTRDNSNYGYTF
>TRBJ2-1|.|TRBD2|TRBV20-1
TGCAGTGCTAGTCCGGGGGGGGGCGATGAGCAGTTCTTC
CSASPGGGDEQFF
>TRBJ1-2|.|TRBD1|TRBV19
TGTGCCAGTAGTCCAGGGGGCGAATTTGGCTACACCTTC
CASSPGGEFGYTF
>TRBJ2-3|once|.|TRBV24-1
TGTGCCACCAGTGATCACGGTCCCGATACGCAGTATTTT
CATSDHGPDTQYF
>TRBJ2-1|.|.|TRBV18
TGTGCCAGCTCACCGGACCGGGAGTCCCGTGGGTTCTTC
CASSPDRESRGFF
>TRBJ2-7|.|.|TRBV7-9
TGTGCCAGCAGCTTTTTGGACACCCCGATGAGCGAGCAGTACTTC
CASSFLDTPMSEQYF
>TRBJ2-2|.|.|TRBV5-1
TGCGCCAGCAGCTTGGCAGGGACGAACACCGGGGAGCTGTTTTTT
CASSLAGTNTGELFF
>TRBJ1-4|.|.|TRBV7-9
TGTGCCAGCAGCTTAGGCAGGGCGAATGAAAAACTGTTTTTT
CASSLGRANEKLFF
>TRBJ1-5|.|.|TRBV19
TGTGCCAGTACGGCAGTAGACTTCAATCAGCCCCAGCATTTT
CASTAVDFNQPQHF
>TRBJ2-1|.|.|TRBV5-1
TGCGCCAGCAGCACTTACAATGAGCAGTTCTTC
CASSTYNEQFF
>TRBJ1-2|.|.|TRBV7-2
TGTGCCAGCAGCCCCAGTGTTAGGCAGGTGAACTATGGCTACACCTTC
CASSPSVRQVNYGYTF
>TRBJ2-1|.|TRBD2|TRBV4-1
TGCGCCAGCAGCCAAGATGCTAGCGGGAGGTATGAGCAGTTCTTC
CASSQDASGRYEQFF
>TRBJ1-2|.|.|TRBV19
TGTGCCAGTAGTGGAAGAGGAGGCTACACCTTC
CASSGRGGYTF
>TRBJ2-5|.|.|TRBV7-2
TGTGCCAGCAGCTCGGGGACCCGCGGGGTGACCCAGTACTTC
CASSSGTRGVTQYF
>TRBJ2-5|.|.|TRBV7-9
TGTGCCAGCAGCGCCGACAGCTTTGGAGAGACCCAGTACTTC
CASSADSFGETQYF
>TRBJ1-3|.|.|TRBV19
TGTGCCAGTAGTACCCTGGACAGTCTTGGAAACACCATATATTTT
CASSTLDSLGNTIYF
>TRBJ2-5|few|TRBD2|TRBV6-2/TRBV6-3
TGTGCCAGCAGCTCCGGAACAAGCGGGGTAGAGACCCAGTACTTC
CASSSGTSGVETQYF
>TRBJ2-6|.|.|TRBV6-4
TGTGCCAGTAGAAGCTCTGGGGCCAACGTCCTGACTTTC
CASRSSGANVLTF
>TRBJ2-1|.|.|TRBV19
TGTGCCAGTATGGGAGTTGCGGGATGGAGGCGCAATGAGCAGTTCTTC
CASMGVAGWRRNEQFF
>TRBJ2-7|.|.|TRBV6-1
TGTGCCAGCAGTGAATGGGGAGGCGAGCAGTACTTC
CASSEWGGEQYF
>TRBJ2-3|.|TRBD2|TRBV9
TGTGCCAGCAGCGTAGATGATATGAGAGCGGGGGCCGTCACAGATACGCAGTATTTT
CASSVDDMRAGAVTDTQYF